The rows below give T cell receptor beta chains drawn from one sample of a study of cytomegalovirus exposure and HLA in healthy donors. Clones were sequenced by immunoSEQ multiplex PCR, and TCRdb holds only the in-frame ones, with some missing. The sample comprises 130,000 to 150,000 clones, around 88% of which are singletons, and almost 8% rests with the top ten. Sequenced sample: PBMCs. The receptors originated from a woman aged 18-30 years in good health and CMV-seropositive. CDR3s include the opening cysteine and the closing phenylalanine or tryptophan. Fields, in order: J gene, V gene, CDR3 protein.

j_call: TRBJ1-2; v_call: TRBV6-5; cdr3_aa: CASSYPGQAGGYTF
j_call: TRBJ2-1; v_call: TRBV18; cdr3_aa: CASSPPYLAGDNEQFF
j_call: TRBJ2-7; v_call: TRBV13; cdr3_aa: CASSPSGESYEQYF
j_call: TRBJ2-3; v_call: TRBV5-1; cdr3_aa: CASSLDPRQDTQYF
j_call: TRBJ1-1; v_call: TRBV7-9; cdr3_aa: CASSSGQWDNTEAFF
j_call: TRBJ1-2; v_call: TRBV10-3; cdr3_aa: CAISATKGYTF
j_call: TRBJ2-1; v_call: TRBV6-1; cdr3_aa: CASSELAGVGTNNEQFF
j_call: TRBJ1-3; v_call: TRBV9; cdr3_aa: CASSPGTGSGNTIYF
j_call: TRBJ2-7; v_call: TRBV6-5; cdr3_aa: CASRSSGGPFEQYF
j_call: TRBJ2-5; v_call: TRBV11-2; cdr3_aa: CASSLERGQTPRAQYF
j_call: TRBJ1-5; v_call: TRBV6-4; cdr3_aa: CASMGGSNQPQHF
j_call: TRBJ2-6; v_call: TRBV30; cdr3_aa: CAWGGQSSSGANVLTF
j_call: TRBJ2-3; v_call: TRBV5-1; cdr3_aa: CASSMTSGGFGTDTQYF
j_call: TRBJ1-5; v_call: TRBV7-3; cdr3_aa: CASSPGGTDMAQHF
j_call: TRBJ1-2; v_call: TRBV28; cdr3_aa: CASSLTDSSDGYTF
j_call: TRBJ1-3; v_call: TRBV6-5; cdr3_aa: CASSYSGQGTGNTIYF
j_call: TRBJ2-7; v_call: TRBV7-2; cdr3_aa: CASSPAYEQYF
j_call: TRBJ2-7; v_call: TRBV15; cdr3_aa: CATSPAGGMSYEQYF
j_call: TRBJ1-1; v_call: TRBV18; cdr3_aa: CASSPLRTVNTEAFF
j_call: TRBJ1-1; v_call: TRBV9; cdr3_aa: CASSFSQGTEAFF
j_call: TRBJ2-7; v_call: TRBV28; cdr3_aa: CASGRETYEQYF
j_call: TRBJ1-5; v_call: TRBV28; cdr3_aa: CASSLGGERQPQHF
j_call: TRBJ1-2; v_call: TRBV5-6; cdr3_aa: CASSLAGRRDYGYTF
j_call: TRBJ1-5; v_call: TRBV27; cdr3_aa: CASSFHSSNQPQHF
j_call: TRBJ1-2; v_call: TRBV5-6; cdr3_aa: CASSPRRQGSYTF
j_call: TRBJ2-2; v_call: TRBV30; cdr3_aa: CAWSVLRQANTGELFF
j_call: TRBJ1-5; v_call: TRBV9; cdr3_aa: CASSVGGYDQPQHF
j_call: TRBJ2-5; v_call: TRBV5-1; cdr3_aa: CASSLVGARPTQETQYF
j_call: TRBJ2-5; v_call: TRBV28; cdr3_aa: CASFEAETQYF
j_call: TRBJ1-6; v_call: TRBV28; cdr3_aa: CASSLPRGGNSPLHF
j_call: TRBJ2-5; v_call: TRBV7-9; cdr3_aa: CASSKGVQETQYF
j_call: TRBJ2-7; v_call: TRBV19; cdr3_aa: CASGTTGGDEQYF
j_call: TRBJ2-7; v_call: TRBV28; cdr3_aa: CASSLAGGIFYEQYF
j_call: TRBJ1-2; v_call: TRBV6-1; cdr3_aa: CASSDALGQGASYGYTF
j_call: TRBJ2-7; v_call: TRBV10-3; cdr3_aa: CAISDGTSGSYEQYF
j_call: TRBJ2-2; v_call: TRBV7-3; cdr3_aa: CASSQGTGVSGELFF
j_call: TRBJ1-1; v_call: TRBV25-1; cdr3_aa: CASSEVQGGAFF
j_call: TRBJ2-7; v_call: TRBV19; cdr3_aa: CATAGLAGAGEQYF
j_call: TRBJ2-5; v_call: TRBV5-6; cdr3_aa: CASSLKGRVGETQYF
j_call: TRBJ2-3; v_call: TRBV9; cdr3_aa: CASSNPGLSTDTQYF
j_call: TRBJ1-6; v_call: TRBV7-2; cdr3_aa: CASSSLALGGSPLHF
j_call: TRBJ1-2; v_call: TRBV19; cdr3_aa: CASRQGQSIYGYTF
j_call: TRBJ1-5; v_call: TRBV6-1; cdr3_aa: CASSEGAGSNQPQHF